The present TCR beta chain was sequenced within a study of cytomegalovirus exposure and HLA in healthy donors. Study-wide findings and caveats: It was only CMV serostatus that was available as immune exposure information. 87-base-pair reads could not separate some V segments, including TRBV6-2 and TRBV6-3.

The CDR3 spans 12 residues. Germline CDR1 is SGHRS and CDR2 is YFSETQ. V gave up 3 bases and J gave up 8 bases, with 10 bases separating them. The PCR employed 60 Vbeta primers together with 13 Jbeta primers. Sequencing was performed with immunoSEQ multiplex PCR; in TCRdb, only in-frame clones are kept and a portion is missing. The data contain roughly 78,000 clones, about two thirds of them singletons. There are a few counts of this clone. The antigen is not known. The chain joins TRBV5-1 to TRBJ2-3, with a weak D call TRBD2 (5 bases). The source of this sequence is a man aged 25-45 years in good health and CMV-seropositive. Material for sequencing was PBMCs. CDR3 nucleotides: TGCGCCAGCAGCTACGGAGGAGGTACGCAGTATTTT. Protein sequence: CASSYGGGTQYF.